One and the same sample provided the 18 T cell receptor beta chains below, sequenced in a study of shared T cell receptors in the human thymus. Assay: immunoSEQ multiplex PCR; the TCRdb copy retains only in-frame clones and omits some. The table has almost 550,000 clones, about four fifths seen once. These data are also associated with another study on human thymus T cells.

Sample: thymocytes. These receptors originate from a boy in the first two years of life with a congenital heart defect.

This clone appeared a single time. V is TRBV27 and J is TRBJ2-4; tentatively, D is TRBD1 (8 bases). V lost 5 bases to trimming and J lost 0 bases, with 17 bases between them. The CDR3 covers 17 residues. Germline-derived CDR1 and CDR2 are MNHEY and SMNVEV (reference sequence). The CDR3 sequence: CASSPQGGLLAKNIQYF. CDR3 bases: TGTGCCAGCAGTCCACAGGGGGGGCTACTAGCCAAAAACATTCAGTACTTC.

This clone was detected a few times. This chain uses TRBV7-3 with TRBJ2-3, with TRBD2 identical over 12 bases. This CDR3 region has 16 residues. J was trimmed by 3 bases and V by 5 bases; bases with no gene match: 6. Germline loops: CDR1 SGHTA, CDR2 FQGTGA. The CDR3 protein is CASSPRLAGETDTQYF. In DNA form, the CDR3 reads TGTGCCAGCAGCCCACGACTAGCGGGAGAGACAGATACGCAGTATTTT.

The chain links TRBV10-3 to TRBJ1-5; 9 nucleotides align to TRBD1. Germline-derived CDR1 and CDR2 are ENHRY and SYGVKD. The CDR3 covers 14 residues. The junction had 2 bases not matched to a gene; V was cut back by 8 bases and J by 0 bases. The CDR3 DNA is TGTGCCATCGGGGACAGGGATAGCAATCAGCCCCAGCATTTT. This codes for CAIGDRDSNQPQHF.

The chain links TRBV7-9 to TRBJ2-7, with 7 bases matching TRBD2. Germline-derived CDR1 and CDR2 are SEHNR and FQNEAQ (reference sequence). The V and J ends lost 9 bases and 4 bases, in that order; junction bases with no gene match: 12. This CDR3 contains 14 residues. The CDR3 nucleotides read TGTGCCAGTCAGCCGGCGGGAGTGGGGTACGAGCAGTACTTC. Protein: CASQPAGVGYEQYF.

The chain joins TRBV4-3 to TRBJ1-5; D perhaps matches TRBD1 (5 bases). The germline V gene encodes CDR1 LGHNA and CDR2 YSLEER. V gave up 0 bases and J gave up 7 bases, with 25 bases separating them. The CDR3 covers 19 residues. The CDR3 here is CASSQDIGRQGKFWQPQHF. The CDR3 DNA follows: TGCGCCAGCAGCCAAGATATAGGGCGGCAGGGAAAATTTTGGCAGCCCCAGCATTTT.

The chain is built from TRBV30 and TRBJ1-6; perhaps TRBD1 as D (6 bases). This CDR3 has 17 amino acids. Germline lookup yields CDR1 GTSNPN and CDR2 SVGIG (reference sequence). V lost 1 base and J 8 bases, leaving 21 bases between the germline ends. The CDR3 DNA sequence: TGTGCCTGGAGTGAGCCGGCGTTTGGACAGCCCGATTCACCCCTCCACTTT. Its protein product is CAWSEPAFGQPDSPLHF.

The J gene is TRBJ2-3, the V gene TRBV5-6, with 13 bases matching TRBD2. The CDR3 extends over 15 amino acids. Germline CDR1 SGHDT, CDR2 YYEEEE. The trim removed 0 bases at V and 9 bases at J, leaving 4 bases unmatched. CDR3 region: CASSLGTSGSRTQYF. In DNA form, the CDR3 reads TGTGCCAGCAGCTTGGGGACTAGCGGGAGTCGCACGCAGTATTTT.

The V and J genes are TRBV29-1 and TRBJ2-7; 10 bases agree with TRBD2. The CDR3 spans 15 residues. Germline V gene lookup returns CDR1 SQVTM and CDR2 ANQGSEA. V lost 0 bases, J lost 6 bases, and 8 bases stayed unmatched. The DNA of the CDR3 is TGCAGCGTTGAAGATCGGGCTAGCGGGAGTTCCGAGCAGTACTTC. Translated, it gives CSVEDRASGSSEQYF.

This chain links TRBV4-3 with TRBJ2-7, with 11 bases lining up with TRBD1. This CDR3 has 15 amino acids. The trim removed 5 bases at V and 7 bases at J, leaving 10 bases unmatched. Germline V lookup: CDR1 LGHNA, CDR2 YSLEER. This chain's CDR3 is CASSKRTGGPLEQYF. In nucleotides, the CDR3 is TGCGCCAGCAGCAAAAGGACAGGGGGCCCCCTGGAGCAGTACTTC.

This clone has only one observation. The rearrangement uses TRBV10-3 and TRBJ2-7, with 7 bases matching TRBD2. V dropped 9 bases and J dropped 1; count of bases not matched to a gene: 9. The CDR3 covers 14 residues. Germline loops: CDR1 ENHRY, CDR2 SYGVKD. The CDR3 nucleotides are TGTGCCATATCACACCCTAGCGGATCCTACGAGCAGTACTTC. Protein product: CAISHPSGSYEQYF.

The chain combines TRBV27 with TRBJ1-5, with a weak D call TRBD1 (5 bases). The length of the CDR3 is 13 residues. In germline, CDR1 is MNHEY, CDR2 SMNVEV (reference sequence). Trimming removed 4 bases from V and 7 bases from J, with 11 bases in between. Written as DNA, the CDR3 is TGTGCCAGCAGTTCCCGACAGAACCAGCCCCAGCATTTT. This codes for CASSSRQNQPQHF.

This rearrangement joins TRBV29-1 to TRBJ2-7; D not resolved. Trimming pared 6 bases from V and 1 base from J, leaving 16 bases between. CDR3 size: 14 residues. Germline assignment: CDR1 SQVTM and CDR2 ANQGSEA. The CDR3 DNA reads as TGCAGCGTCCGGATAGTAGCCCCGTCCTACGAGCAGTACTTC. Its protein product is CSVRIVAPSYEQYF.

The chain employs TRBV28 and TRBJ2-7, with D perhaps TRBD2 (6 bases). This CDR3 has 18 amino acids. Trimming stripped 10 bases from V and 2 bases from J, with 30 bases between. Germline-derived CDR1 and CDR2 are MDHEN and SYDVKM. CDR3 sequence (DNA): TGTGCCACCGTACCGCGTAGGAAAATGGGACTGCGAGCCTACGAGCAGTACTTC. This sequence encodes CATVPRRKMGLRAYEQYF.

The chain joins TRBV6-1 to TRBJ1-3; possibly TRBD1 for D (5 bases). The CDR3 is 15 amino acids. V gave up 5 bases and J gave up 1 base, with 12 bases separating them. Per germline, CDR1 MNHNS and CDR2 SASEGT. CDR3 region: CASSPLRASGNTIYF. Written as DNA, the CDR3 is TGTGCCAGCAGTCCCCTCAGGGCTTCTGGAAACACCATATATTTT.

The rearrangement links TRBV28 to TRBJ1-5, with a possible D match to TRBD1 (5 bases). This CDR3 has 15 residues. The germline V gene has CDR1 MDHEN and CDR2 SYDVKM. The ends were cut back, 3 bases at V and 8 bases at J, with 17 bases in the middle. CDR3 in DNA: TGTGCCAGCAGTTTGGGGGGGGTGTGGGGCAAGCCCCAGCATTTT. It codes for CASSLGGVWGKPQHF.

In DNA, the CDR3 is TGTGCCAGCAGTGACGGAGCGGGCACCGGGGAGCTGTTTTTT. This gives the protein CASSDGAGTGELFF. The V call is TRBV6-4, the J call TRBJ2-2; D perhaps matches TRBD2 (6 bases). Germline V lookup: CDR1 MRHNA, CDR2 SNTAGT. Between the trimmed V and J ends, which lost 2 bases and 4 bases, there was a span of 8 bases. The CDR3 runs to 14 residues.

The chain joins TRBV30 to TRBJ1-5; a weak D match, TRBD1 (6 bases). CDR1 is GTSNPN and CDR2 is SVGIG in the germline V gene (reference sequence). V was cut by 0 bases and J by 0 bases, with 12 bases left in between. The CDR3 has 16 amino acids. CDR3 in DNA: TGTGCCTGGAGTGTATTGGGACACCCTAGCAATCAGCCCCAGCATTTT. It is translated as CAWSVLGHPSNQPQHF.

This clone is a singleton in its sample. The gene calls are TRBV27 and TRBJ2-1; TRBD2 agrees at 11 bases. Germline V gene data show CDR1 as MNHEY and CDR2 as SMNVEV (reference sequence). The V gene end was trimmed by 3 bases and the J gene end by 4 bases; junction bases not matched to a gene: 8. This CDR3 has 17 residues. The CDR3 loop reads CASSLSTSGKVYNEQFF. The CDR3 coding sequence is TGTGCCAGCAGTTTGTCGACTAGCGGGAAAGTTTACAATGAGCAGTTCTTC.